One sample yielded the 22 T cell receptor beta chains listed below, sequenced in a study of blood T cell repertoires in COVID-19. Clones were read by immunoSEQ multiplex PCR, and TCRdb kept only the in-frame ones, dropping some. Of about 490,000 clones listed, 80% to 90% are singletons. The specimen was peripheral blood. These TCRs come from a human donor in a cohort sampled during active COVID-19.

This chain connects TRBV27 to TRBJ2-3, with 8 bases identical to TRBD2. The CDR3 length is 16 residues. Unmatched junction bases numbered 7, after V lost 2 bases and J lost 3 bases. Germline V lookup: CDR1 MNHEY, CDR2 SMNVEV (reference sequence). CDR3 bases: TGTGCCAGCAGTTTAGATCGAGCGGGAGAAACAGATACGCAGTATTTT. Residues: CASSLDRAGETDTQYF.

The rearrangement joins TRBV5-5 to TRBJ2-1; 9 bases are a match to TRBD2. The junction had 13 bases not matched to a gene; V was cut back by 7 bases and J by 8 bases. There are 15 residues in the CDR3. Germline V gives CDR1 SGHKS, CDR2 YYEKEE (reference sequence). This chain's CDR3 is CASGLLAGVTYEQFF. The CDR3 bases are TGTGCCAGCGGCCTTTTAGCGGGAGTCACCTATGAGCAGTTCTTC. Full variable domain (missing parts from reference TRBV5-5 and TRBJ2-1): DAGVTQSPTHLIKTRGQQVTLRCSPISGHKSVSWYQQVLGQGPQFIFQYYEKEERGRGNFPDRFSARQFPNYSSELNVNALLLGDSALYLCASGLLAGVTYEQFFGPGTRLTVL.

The V call is TRBV3-1 (or the pseudogene TRBV3-2), the J call TRBJ2-2, with a weak D call TRBD2 (5 bases). Per germline, CDR1 LGHDT and CDR2 YNNKEL (reference sequence). With 6 bases removed from V and 1 base from J, the gap between germline ends came to 9 bases. CDR3 length: 14 amino acids. CDR3 coding DNA: TGTGCCAGCAGGGAACGGGGGAACACCGGGGAGCTGTTTTTT. This sequence encodes CASRERGNTGELFF.

V is TRBV9 and J is TRBJ2-7; possibly TRBD1 for D (6 bases). The V end lost 4 bases, the J end lost 2 bases, and 19 bases lay between the germline ends. The CDR3 length is 16 residues. In germline, CDR1 is SGDLS, CDR2 YYNGEE. The DNA for the CDR3 is TGTGCCAGCAGCCCAAAGACCTCACCAGGGGCCTACGAGCAGTACTTC. This codes for CASSPKTSPGAYEQYF.

The chain joins TRBV19 to TRBJ2-5; 9 bases line up with TRBD1. The CDR3 loop spans 13 amino acids. Per the germline V gene, CDR1 is LNHDA and CDR2 is SQIVND (reference sequence). V was pared by 5 bases and J by 5 bases, with 3 bases of the junction left unmatched. CDR3 nucleotides: TGTGCCAGTAGTTCACAGGGGGCCGAGACCCAGTACTTC. Its translation is CASSSQGAETQYF.

V usage is TRBV9 and J usage is TRBJ2-2; D perhaps matches TRBD1 (8 bases). CDR3 length equals 16 residues. The V end lost 3 bases, the J end lost 4 bases, and 16 bases lay between the germline ends. Germline CDR1 is SGDLS and CDR2 is YYNGEE. The CDR3 nucleotides read TGTGCCAGCAGCGGGACAGGGAGGGAGGGCACCGGGGAGCTGTTTTTT. Its translation: CASSGTGREGTGELFF. The full variable domain, its missing parts supplied by reference TRBV9 and TRBJ2-2, is DSGVTQTPKHLITATGQRVTLRCSPRSGDLSVYWYQQSLDQGLQFLIQYYNGEERAKGNILERFSAQQFPDLHSELNLSSLELGDSALYFCASSGTGREGTGELFFGEGSRLTVL.

The chain carries TRBV7-2 and TRBJ1-1; D is ambiguous. This CDR3 comprises 14 residues. Germline CDR1 is SGHTA and CDR2 is FQGNSA. The V gene lost 0 bases and the J gene lost 5 bases, with 10 bases spanning the gap. This chain's CDR3 is CASSLAPGGTEAFF. CDR3 nucleotides: TGTGCCAGCAGCTTAGCGCCCGGCGGTACTGAAGCTTTCTTT. The whole variable domain, filled in from reference TRBV7-2 and TRBJ1-1, reads GAGVSQSPSNKVTEKGKDVELRCDPISGHTALYWYRQSLGQGLEFLIYFQGNSAPDKSGLPSDRFSAERTGGSVSTLTIQRTQQEDSAVYLCASSLAPGGTEAFFGQGTRLTVV.

This clone was detected once. The rearrangement uses TRBV28 and TRBJ2-1, with 8 positions matching TRBD2. The CDR3 spans 16 residues. Germline V gene data show CDR1 as MDHEN and CDR2 as SYDVKM. V lost 5 bases and J lost 7; bases outside the gene matches: 13. The CDR3 DNA reads TGTGCCAGCAGTCTCGGACGAGCGGGAGCGGAAAATGAGCAGTTCTTC. Amino acid sequence: CASSLGRAGAENEQFF.

This clone was counted a few times. The chain is built from TRBV3-1 (or the pseudogene TRBV3-2) and TRBJ2-7, with 12 bases that match TRBD2. CDR1 is LGHDT, CDR2 YNNKEL, per germline (reference sequence). The CDR3 runs to 16 residues. V trimming: 2 bases; J trimming: 1 base; junction bases outside the gene matches: 3. The CDR3 spells CASSQMTSGSSYEQYF. The CDR3, as DNA: TGTGCCAGCAGCCAAATGACTAGCGGGAGTTCCTACGAGCAGTACTTC.

V and J are TRBV5-6 and TRBJ2-1; a weak D match, TRBD2 (5 bases). This CDR3 contains 16 residues. Germline CDR1 SGHDT, CDR2 YYEEEE. V shed 3 bases and J shed 5 bases, with 18 bases lying between them. The CDR3 region has the DNA TGTGCCAGCAGCTCTCCCACCTACGGGAAGGACAATGAGCAGTTCTTC. Translated, it gives CASSSPTYGKDNEQFF.

This sequence joins TRBV5-1 and TRBJ2-2; the match to TRBD1 covers 8 bases. J lost 6 bases, V lost 0 bases, and 7 bases had no gene match. The CDR3 totals 16 residues. The germline V gene has CDR1 SGHRS and CDR2 YFSETQ. The CDR3 DNA reads TGCGCCAGCAGCTTGGGGGTCAGACAGGGGTCCGGGGAGCTGTTTTTT. It codes for CASSLGVRQGSGELFF.

The sample holds a few counts of this clone. The chain is built from TRBV21-1 and TRBJ2-3; the table's D call, TRBD2, has no DNA check behind it. TRBV21-1 is termed a pseudogene. This CDR3 has 14 amino acids. The CDR3 sequence: CASSRLADTDTQYF. DNA for the CDR3: TGTGCCAGCAGCAGACTAGCGGACACAGATACGCAGTATTTT.

The CDR3 DNA is TGTGCCAGTAGTATCGGGGGACAGGTAGAAGATACGCAGTATTTT. This codes for CASSIGGQVEDTQYF. The chain has TRBV19 and TRBJ2-3; 8 nucleotides align to TRBD1. Germline CDR1 reads LNHDA; CDR2 reads SQIVND (reference sequence). This CDR3 spans 15 amino acids. V lost 3 bases, J lost 5 bases, and 7 bases stayed unmatched. Looking up the rest from reference TRBV19 and TRBJ2-3 gives the full variable domain: DGGITQSPKYLFRKEGQNVTLSCEQNLNHDAMYWYRQDPGQGLRLIYYSQIVNDFQKGDIAEGYSVSREKKESFPLTVTSAQKNPTAFYLCASSIGGQVEDTQYFGPGTRLTVL.

This clone showed up just once. The gene calls are TRBV5-4 and TRBJ1-2; tentative D call: TRBD1 (6 bases). V was pared by 2 bases and J by 4 bases, with 15 bases between. Germline V lookup: CDR1 SGHNT, CDR2 YYREEE (reference sequence). This CDR3 spans 15 amino acids. CDR3 amino acids: CASSFPRGAGYGYTF. As DNA, the CDR3 is TGTGCCAGCAGCTTCCCCAGGGGAGCCGGCTATGGCTACACCTTC. The entire variable domain, with the rest obtained from reference TRBV5-4 and TRBJ1-2, is as follows: ETGVTQSPTHLIKTRGQQVTLRCSSQSGHNTVSWYQQALGQGPQFIFQYYREEENGRGNFPPRFSGLQFPNYSSELNVNALELDDSALYLCASSFPRGAGYGYTFGSGTRLTVV.

This rearrangement joins TRBV5-1 to TRBJ1-2, with D maybe TRBD1 (5 bases). Germline V lookup: CDR1 SGHRS, CDR2 YFSETQ. CDR3 length: 14 amino acids. V gave up 0 bases and J gave up 3 bases, with 9 bases separating them. CDR3 in amino acids: CASSLGTPDYGYTF. The CDR3 coding sequence is TGCGCCAGCAGCTTGGGGACACCCGACTATGGCTACACCTTC.

The chain has TRBV28 and TRBJ2-1; the match to TRBD2 covers 13 bases. Trimming cost V 5 bases and J 7 bases; bases outside gene matches: 23. Looked up from germline, CDR1 is MDHEN and CDR2 is SYDVKM. The CDR3 spans 21 residues. DNA for the CDR3: TGTGCCAGCAGTCCAGCCCCCGGTCGTCCCTTAACTAGCGGGAGGGGAAATGAGCAGTTCTTC. Its translation: CASSPAPGRPLTSGRGNEQFF.

J is TRBJ1-1 and V is TRBV30, with D maybe TRBD1 (5 bases). Trimming took off 0 bases at V and 4 bases at J, with 9 bases between the two ends. This CDR3 is built from 13 residues. Germline CDR1 is GTSNPN and CDR2 is SVGIG (reference sequence). The CDR3, as DNA: TGTGCCTGGAGTGTATTCGGGGGCACTGAAGCTTTCTTT. Its protein product is CAWSVFGGTEAFF.

V and J are TRBV7-8 and TRBJ2-4; 9 bases are shared with TRBD2. Germline-derived CDR1 and CDR2 are SGHVS and FQNEAQ. The CDR3 covers 17 residues. The V gene end was trimmed by 2 bases and the J gene end by 4 bases; junction bases not matched to a gene: 9. The DNA for the CDR3 is TGTGCCAGCAGCTTATATAGCGGGAGTTTCGAAAAAAACATTCAGTACTTC. The encoded protein is CASSLYSGSFEKNIQYF.

The chain carries TRBV25-1 and TRBJ1-1, with D unclear. The CDR3 loop spans 13 amino acids. The V gene's germline CDR1 is MGHDK and CDR2 SYGVNS. Trimming removed 1 base at V and 6 bases at J, with 9 bases between. The CDR3 DNA sequence: TGTGCCAGCAGTGAATCTGGTCGGGCTGAAGCTTTCTTT. Amino acids: CASSESGRAEAFF.

This chain connects TRBV6-6 to TRBJ1-4; D may be TRBD1 (5 bases). V lost 6 bases and J lost 7, with 15 bases in between. The V gene's germline CDR1 is MNHNY and CDR2 SVGAGI (reference sequence). CDR3 size: 14 residues. The DNA of the CDR3 is TGTGCCAGCAGCTCCGGGGGGTCCATTGAAAAACTGTTTTTT. Amino acid sequence: CASSSGGSIEKLFF.

The CDR3 bases are TGTGCCAGCACTCACACAACAGGGGATGGCTACACCTTC. Amino acid sequence: CASTHTTGDGYTF. The genes are TRBV12-3 or TRBV12-4 and TRBJ1-2; 7 bases match TRBD1. CDR3 length equals 13 residues. The V segment lost 7 bases and the J segment 6 bases; nucleotides outside the gene matches: 8.

J is TRBJ1-3 and V is TRBV9; TRBD1 matches 7 bases. V lost 4 bases to trimming and J lost 0 bases; unmatched junction nucleotides: 7. Germline CDR1 SGDLS, CDR2 YYNGEE. CDR3 length: 16 amino acids. The CDR3: CASSSTDRSSGNTIYF. As DNA, the CDR3 is TGTGCCAGCAGCTCCACGGACAGGTCCTCTGGAAACACCATATATTTT.